The clone carrying this T cell receptor (beta chain) was seen only once. Its antigen is unknown. PCR used 60 Vbeta primers and 13 Jbeta primers. Clones were read by immunoSEQ multiplex PCR, and TCRdb kept only the in-frame ones, dropping some. The sample shows some 200,000 clones, approximately 82% of them seen only once. The source of the sample is a study of cytomegalovirus exposure and HLA in healthy donors. General study results and limits: Roughly uniform sequencing depth across donors was assumed, possibly incorrectly.

The sequencing input was PBMCs. This receptor was obtained from a man aged 18-30 years in good health and CMV-seronegative.

CDR3 sequence: CASSESWDRAYEQYF. CDR3 coding DNA: TGTGCCAGCAGTGAATCCTGGGACAGGGCCTACGAGCAGTACTTC. This chain joins TRBV25-1 and TRBJ2-7, with 9 bases fitting TRBD1. V lost 1 base and J lost 2; bases outside the gene matches: 3. CDR3 length equals 15 residues. Germline V gene data show CDR1 as MGHDK and CDR2 as SYGVNS.